A single sample gave rise to the 6 T cell receptor beta chains below, sequenced in a study of cytomegalovirus exposure and HLA in healthy donors. Only in-frame clones appear in the TCRdb table, and some are missing; sequencing was by immunoSEQ multiplex PCR. In the table there are around 95,000 clones, approximately 81% of which are singletons. The sequenced sample consisted of PBMCs. These receptor sequences come from a man younger than 35 in good health and CMV-seropositive.

The chain joins TRBV30 to TRBJ1-3; unclear D gene. V was shortened by 1 base and J by 4 bases, with 5 bases between the two germline ends. CDR1 is GTSNPN and CDR2 is SVGIG in the germline V gene (reference sequence). The CDR3 loop spans 12 amino acids. The CDR3 bases are TGTGCCTGGAGTGCACAGGGAAACACCATATATTTT. Its protein product is CAWSAQGNTIYF.

The J gene is TRBJ2-3, the V gene TRBV25-1; D call uncertain. Trimming shortened V by 4 bases and J by 2 bases, and 7 bases separated the two germline ends. Germline V lookup: CDR1 MGHDK, CDR2 SYGVNS. The CDR3 loop spans 13 amino acids. The CDR3 spells CASSVVSTDTQYF. The CDR3 nucleotides read TGTGCCAGCAGTGTCGTATCCACAGATACGCAGTATTTT.

This clone was observed once. This rearrangement joins TRBV6-6 to TRBJ2-7; TRBD2 aligns across 8 bases. The CDR3 spans 14 residues. Germline V lookup: CDR1 MNHNY, CDR2 SVGAGI (reference sequence). V trimming: 6 bases; J trimming: 5 bases; junction bases outside the gene matches: 9. The CDR3 loop reads CASSYAREGHEQYF. The CDR3 DNA is TGTGCCAGCAGCTATGCCCGGGAGGGCCACGAGCAGTACTTC.

The DNA for the CDR3 is TGCGCCAGCAGCCAAGACGTCTATCCCGTTTTGGGGACAGGGGACACCGGGGAGCTGTTTTTT. It is translated as CASSQDVYPVLGTGDTGELFF. V usage is TRBV4-1 and J usage is TRBJ2-2; 10 bases align to TRBD1. CDR1 MGHRA and CDR2 YSYEKL come from the germline V gene. This CDR3 is built from 21 residues. Trimming at V came to 0 bases and at J to 3 bases, leaving 16 bases not matched to a gene.

This chain uses TRBV21-1 with TRBJ2-7; TRBD1 is the table's D call, not checked against the DNA. TRBV21-1 is listed as a pseudogene. The CDR3 runs 17 residues. The chain's CDR3 is CASSAGGRDRERYEQYF. DNA for the CDR3: TGTGCCAGCAGCGCTGGGGGTCGGGACAGGGAACGATACGAGCAGTACTTC.

The chain links TRBV15 to TRBJ1-1, with TRBD1 matching 8 bases. The junction had 12 bases not matched to a gene; V was cut back by 7 bases and J by 5 bases. Germline V gives CDR1 LNHNV, CDR2 YYDKDF (reference sequence). The CDR3 is 15 amino acids. CDR3 sequence reads: CATTLAGQVGTEAFF. In DNA form, the CDR3 reads TGTGCCACCACGCTAGCGGGACAGGTGGGTACTGAAGCTTTCTTT.